The sample holds a few counts of the clone carrying this T cell receptor (beta chain). The antigen is unknown. MiXCR was run by TCRdb on the 5' RACE reads, yielding one entry per CDR3 protein. The repertoire consists of more than 250,000 distinct CDR3 sequences, with roughly 15% occurring once and the leading ten covering roughly 20%. This CDR3 has 14 residues. The ends were cut back, 5 bases at V and 9 bases at J, with 17 bases in the middle. Germline values: CDR1 SNHLY, CDR2 FYNNEI. The sample originates from a study of T-cell memory formation after mild COVID-19. Findings of the study overall: From day 15 to 85, contracting clones were balanced between CD4 and CD8, whereas later expanders leaned toward CD4+.

V gene TRBV2 combines with J gene TRBJ2-1; no definite D call. This clonotype originated in a man aged 18 to 29 who had mild COVID-19 (a few samples of this study predate the infection). Cell type and time point are not known. Sequenced input: PBMCs or a T cell subset sorted from them (not recorded which). The CDR3 is CASSRNDVTGEQFF. The CDR3, as DNA: TGTGCCAGCAGTAGAAACGACGTAACGGGTGAGCAGTTCTTC.